The clone carrying this T cell receptor (beta chain) was recorded at least ten times. Antigen: not known. Amplified TCR beta CDR3 regions were obtained using RNA transcripts as template. Amplification began with first-round RT-PCR using HTBI primers, then second-round multiplex PCR was performed. TCRdb ran MiXCR on the multiplex PCR reads and lists one entry per CDR3 protein. The sample has tens of thousands of distinct CDR3 sequences; approximately 50% are singletons. Germline lookup yields CDR1 WNHNN and CDR2 SYGVQD (reference sequence). This CDR3 comprises 14 residues. V lost 3 bases and J lost 1, with 9 bases in between. This sample is drawn from a study of Graves' ophthalmopathy and Graves' hyperthyroidism. Study conclusions and caveats: The 13-signature model separated ophthalmopathy from stable hyperthyroidism at around 90% sensitivity and roughly 80% specificity. Most thyroid clonotypes expanded beyond 0.001 frequency were also found in blood.

The chain links TRBV10-1 to TRBJ1-1; D perhaps matches TRBD1 (5 bases). The sequence derives from an adult woman with Graves' ophthalmopathy. Sequenced sample: peripheral blood. CDR3 nucleotides: TGCGCCAGCAGTGACGGGACGGCGAACACTGAAGCTTTCTTT. As protein: CASSDGTANTEAFF.